One sample yielded the 10 T cell receptor beta chains listed below, sequenced in a study of response to subunit inactivated influenza vaccine. TCRdb independently ran MiXCR on the RT-PCR reads; one entry per CDR3 protein. The sample lists about 540,000 distinct CDR3 sequences, less than 25% occurring once. These data are also associated with another study on T cells expressing NK-cell markers. As reported in that work: The authors made TCR beta cDNA libraries by 5'RACE template switching. This switching added a universal primer site and UMIs.

This specimen was CD4+ T cells sorted from PBMCs, taken roughly 12 days after vaccination. These TCRs come from a man aged 45-60 years who received an inactivated influenza vaccine.

V usage is TRBV6-1 and J usage is TRBJ1-5, with a weak D call TRBD1 (5 bases). This CDR3 contains 15 residues. Germline CDR1 is MNHNS and CDR2 is SASEGT. V lost 8 bases to trimming and J lost 7 bases, with 21 bases between them. In DNA form, the CDR3 reads TGTGCCAGCGGGCCGGGACGACGGGGGTCCCAGCCCCAGCATTTT. Translating it yields CASGPGRRGSQPQHF.

This sequence joins TRBV15 and TRBJ2-3; a possible D gene is TRBD2 (6 bases). CDR3 length equals 15 residues. CDR1 and CDR2 (germline): LNHNV, YYDKDF (reference sequence). Trimming took 1 base from V and 5 from J, leaving 13 bases between them. The CDR3 loop reads CATSRGGTFEDTQYF. CDR3 nucleotides: TGTGCCACCAGCAGAGGTGGGACTTTTGAAGATACGCAGTATTTT.

The chain couples TRBV29-1 to TRBJ2-7; 7 nucleotides agree with TRBD1. The CDR3 extends over 12 amino acids. V was pared by 5 bases and J by 5 bases, with 6 bases of the junction left unmatched. Germline V lookup: CDR1 SQVTM, CDR2 ANQGSEA. The CDR3 region is CSVRQGGHEQYF. CDR3 nucleotides: TGCAGCGTTCGACAGGGTGGCCACGAGCAGTACTTC.

This clonotype showed up just a few times. This chain uses TRBV7-9 with TRBJ2-3; TRBD2 aligns across 12 bases. This CDR3 comprises 16 residues. The ends lost 5 bases at V and 3 bases at J; junction bases unmatched: 6. CDR1 and CDR2 (germline): SEHNR, FQNEAQ (reference sequence). CDR3 amino acids: CASSQGLAGRTDTQYF. The CDR3 DNA is TGTGCCAGCAGCCAAGGACTAGCGGGAAGGACAGATACGCAGTATTTT.

V is TRBV3-1 and J is TRBJ2-7; TRBD2 is a possible D gene (5 bases). CDR1 is LGHDT and CDR2 is YNNKEL in the germline V gene (reference sequence). Trimming removed 0 bases from V and 0 bases from J, with 12 bases in between. The CDR3 runs to 16 residues. The DNA of the CDR3 is TGTGCCAGCAGCCAAGATCCATTGGGGAGCTCCTACGAGCAGTACTTC. Translation: CASSQDPLGSSYEQYF.

This clonotype has more than one count but fewer than ten. The chain carries TRBV21-1 and TRBJ2-5; TRBD1 was called by the table and not checked on the DNA. TRBV21-1 is flagged as a pseudogene. The CDR3 sequence is 15 residues long. The CDR3 loop reads CASSFRTGGGETQYF. The CDR3, as DNA: TGTGCCAGCAGCTTTCGGACAGGAGGGGGAGAGACCCAGTACTTC.

About this clonotype itself: The junction and the germline gene differ at one end; a read error may be behind it. This chain connects TRBV3-1 to TRBJ2-7, with TRBD1 as a possible D gene (6 bases). Germline CDR1 and CDR2: LGHDT and YNNKEL (reference sequence). CDR3 length: 13 residues. CDR3 region: CASSRVQGYVQYF. CDR3 nucleotide sequence: TGTGCCAGCAGCCGCGTACAGGGTTACGTGCAGTACTTC.

This clonotype has more than one count but fewer than ten. The chain joins TRBV29-1 to TRBJ2-5, with TRBD1 matching 12 bases. With V trimmed by 2 bases and J by 5 bases, 12 bases remained unmatched. The V gene's germline CDR1 is SQVTM and CDR2 ANQGSEA. The CDR3 is 17 amino acids. The chain's CDR3 is CSVERSGDRGLRETQYF. The CDR3 DNA reads as TGCAGCGTTGAAAGGAGTGGGGACAGGGGGCTTCGGGAGACCCAGTACTTC.

The chain is built from TRBV7-2 and TRBJ2-1; no definite D call. CDR3 length: 15 amino acids. Germline loops: CDR1 SGHTA, CDR2 FQGNSA. Trimming pared 2 bases from V and 0 bases from J, leaving 8 bases between. CDR3 loop: CASSLMVSSYNEQFF. The CDR3 nucleotides read TGTGCCAGCAGCTTAATGGTGAGCTCCTACAATGAGCAGTTCTTC.

This clonotype showed up just a few times. The genes are TRBV6-1 and TRBJ2-7; tentatively, D is TRBD1 or TRBD2 (7 bases each). This CDR3 is built from 16 residues. Per germline, CDR1 MNHNS and CDR2 SASEGT. V gave up 4 bases and J gave up 3 bases, with 19 bases separating them. This CDR3 reads CASSAVETGEGYEQYF. CDR3 bases: TGTGCCAGCAGTGCCGTGGAAACAGGGGAGGGCTACGAGCAGTACTTC.